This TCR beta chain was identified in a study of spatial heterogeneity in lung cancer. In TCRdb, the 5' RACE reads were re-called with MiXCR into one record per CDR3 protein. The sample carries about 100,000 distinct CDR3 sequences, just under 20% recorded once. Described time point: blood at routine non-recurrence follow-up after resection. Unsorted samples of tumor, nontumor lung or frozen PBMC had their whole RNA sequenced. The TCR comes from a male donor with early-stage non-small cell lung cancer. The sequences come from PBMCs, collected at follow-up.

The CDR3 region is CSAPPLPGEKGLNTEAFF. For the CDR3, the DNA is TGCAGTGCTCCCCCCCTCCCAGGGGAAAAGGGACTGAACACTGAAGCTTTCTTT. This chain joins TRBV20-1 and TRBJ1-1, with D perhaps matching TRBD1 (6 bases). Trimming pared 5 bases from V and 0 bases from J, leaving 25 bases between. CDR3 length: 18 amino acids. Germline V CDR1 and CDR2: DFQATT, SNEGSKA (reference sequence).